Reported below is one TCR beta chain. The data were obtained in a study of patients and donors after allogeneic stem cell transplantation. TCRdb reanalysed the RT-PCR reads using MiXCR and keeps one entry per CDR3 protein. The profile shows a few hundred thousand distinct CDR3 sequences, roughly 14% of them singletons. The V end lost 3 bases, the J end lost 1 base, and 18 bases lay between the germline ends. Germline V gene sequence: CDR1 DFQATT, CDR2 SNEGSKA (reference sequence). This CDR3 comprises 16 residues. The specimen sequenced was blood, either unsorted or a sorted T cell fraction (not recorded which). This rearrangement joins TRBV20-1 to TRBJ2-5; D may correspond to TRBD1 or TRBD2 (5 bases each). The clonotype comes from a human donor who was either an allogeneic HSCT recipient or a stem cell or donor lymphocyte infusion donor (not recorded which). It is not recorded whose cells these are; they may come from a transplant donor. In DNA, the CDR3 is TGCAGTGCTAGTCCGTCCGGGACCCCAGGCCAAGAGACCCAGTACTTC. Translated: CSASPSGTPGQETQYF.